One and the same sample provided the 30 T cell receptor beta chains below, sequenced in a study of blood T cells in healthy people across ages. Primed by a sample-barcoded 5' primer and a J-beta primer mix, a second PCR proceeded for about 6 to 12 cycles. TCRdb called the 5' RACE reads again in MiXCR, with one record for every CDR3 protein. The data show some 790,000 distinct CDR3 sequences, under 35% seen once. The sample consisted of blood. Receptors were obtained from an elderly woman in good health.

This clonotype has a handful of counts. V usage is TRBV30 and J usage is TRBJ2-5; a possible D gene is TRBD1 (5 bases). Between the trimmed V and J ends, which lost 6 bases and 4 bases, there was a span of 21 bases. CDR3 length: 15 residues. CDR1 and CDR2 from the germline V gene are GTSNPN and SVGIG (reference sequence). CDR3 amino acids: CACIPVPTRVETQYF. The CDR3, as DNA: TGTGCCTGCATACCCGTTCCCACCAGGGTAGAGACCCAGTACTTC.

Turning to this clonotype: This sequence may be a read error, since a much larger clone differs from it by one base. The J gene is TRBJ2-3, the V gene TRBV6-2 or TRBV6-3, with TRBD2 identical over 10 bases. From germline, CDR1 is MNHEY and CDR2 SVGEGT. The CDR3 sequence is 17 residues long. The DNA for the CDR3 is TGTGTCAGCAGTTCGGGGGCTAGCGGGGGTCACACAGATACGCAGTATTTT. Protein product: CVSSSGASGGHTDTQYF.

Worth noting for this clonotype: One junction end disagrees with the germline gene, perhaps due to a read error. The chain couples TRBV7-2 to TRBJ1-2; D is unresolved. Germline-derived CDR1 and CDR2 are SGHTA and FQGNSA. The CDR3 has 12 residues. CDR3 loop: CASSRDTYDYTF. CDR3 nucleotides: TGTGCCAGCAGCCGAGACACCTATGACTACACCTTC.

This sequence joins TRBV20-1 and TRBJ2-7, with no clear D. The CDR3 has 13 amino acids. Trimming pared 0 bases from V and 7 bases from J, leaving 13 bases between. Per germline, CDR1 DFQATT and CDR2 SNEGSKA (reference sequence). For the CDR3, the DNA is TGCAGTGCTAGAGATCAACAAATCGATGAGCAGTACTTC. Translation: CSARDQQIDEQYF.

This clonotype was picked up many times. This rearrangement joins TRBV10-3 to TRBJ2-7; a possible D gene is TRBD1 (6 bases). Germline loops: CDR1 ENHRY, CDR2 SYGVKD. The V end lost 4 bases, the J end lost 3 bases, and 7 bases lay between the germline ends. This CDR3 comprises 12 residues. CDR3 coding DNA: TGTGCCATCAGTGCGGACAGCTACGAGCAGTACTTC. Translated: CAISADSYEQYF.

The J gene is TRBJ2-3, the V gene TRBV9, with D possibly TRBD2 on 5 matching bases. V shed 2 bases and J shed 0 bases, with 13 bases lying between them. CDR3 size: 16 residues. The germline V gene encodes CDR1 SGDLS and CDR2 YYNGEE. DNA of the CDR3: TGTGCCAGCAGCGTCACTAGTCTCTTAAGCACAGATACGCAGTATTTT. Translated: CASSVTSLLSTDTQYF.

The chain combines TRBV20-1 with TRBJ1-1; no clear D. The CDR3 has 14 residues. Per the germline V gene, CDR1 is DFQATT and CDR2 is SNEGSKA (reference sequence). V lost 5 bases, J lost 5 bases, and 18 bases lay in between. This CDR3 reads CSAGIQVGATEAFF. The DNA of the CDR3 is TGCAGTGCTGGCATCCAGGTCGGAGCGACTGAAGCTTTCTTT.

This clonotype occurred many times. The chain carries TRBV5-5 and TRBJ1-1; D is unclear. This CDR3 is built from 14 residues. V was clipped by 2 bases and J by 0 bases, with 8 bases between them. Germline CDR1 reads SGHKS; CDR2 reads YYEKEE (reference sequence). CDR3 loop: CASSLMSMNTEAFF. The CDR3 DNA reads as TGTGCCAGCAGCTTAATGTCGATGAACACTGAAGCTTTCTTT.

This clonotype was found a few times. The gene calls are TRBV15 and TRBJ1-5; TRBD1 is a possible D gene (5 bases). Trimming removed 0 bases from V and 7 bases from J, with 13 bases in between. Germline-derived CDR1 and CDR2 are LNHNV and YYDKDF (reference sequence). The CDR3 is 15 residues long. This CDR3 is CATSRDLSGKQPQHF. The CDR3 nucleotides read TGTGCCACCAGCAGAGATCTATCAGGGAAACAGCCCCAGCATTTT. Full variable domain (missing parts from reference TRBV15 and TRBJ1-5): DAMVIQNPRYQVTQFGKPVTLSCSQTLNHNVMYWYQQKSSQAPKLLFHYYDKDFNNEADTPDNFQSRRPNTSFCFLDIRSPGLGDTAMYLCATSRDLSGKQPQHFGDGTRLSIL.

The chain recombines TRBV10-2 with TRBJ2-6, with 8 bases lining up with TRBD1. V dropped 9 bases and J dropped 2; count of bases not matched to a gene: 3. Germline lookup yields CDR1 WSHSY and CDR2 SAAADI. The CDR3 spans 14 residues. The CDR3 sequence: CASWTGTGANVLTF. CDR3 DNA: TGCGCCAGTTGGACAGGGACTGGGGCCAACGTCCTGACTTTC.

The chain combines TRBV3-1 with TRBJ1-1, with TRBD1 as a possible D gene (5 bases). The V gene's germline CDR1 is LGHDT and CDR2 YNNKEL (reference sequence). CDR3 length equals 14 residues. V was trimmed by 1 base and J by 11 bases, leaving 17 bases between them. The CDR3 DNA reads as TGTGCCAGCAGCCAAGGATTGGGGGTGTTCGGGGCTTTCTTT. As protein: CASSQGLGVFGAFF.

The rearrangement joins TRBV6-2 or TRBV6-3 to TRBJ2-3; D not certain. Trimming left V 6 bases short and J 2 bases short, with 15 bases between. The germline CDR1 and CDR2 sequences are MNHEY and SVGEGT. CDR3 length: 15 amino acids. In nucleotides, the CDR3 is TGTGCCAGCAGAACACCTGAGATTTTCACAGATACGCAGTATTTT. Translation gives CASRTPEIFTDTQYF.

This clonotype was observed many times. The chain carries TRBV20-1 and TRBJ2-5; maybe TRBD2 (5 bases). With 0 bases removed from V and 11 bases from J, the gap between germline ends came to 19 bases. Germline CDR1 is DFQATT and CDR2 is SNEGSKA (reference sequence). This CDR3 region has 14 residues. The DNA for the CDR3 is TGCAGTGCTAGAGAGGGAAAGGGAGAGAGGGAGCAGTACTTC. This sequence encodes CSAREGKGEREQYF.

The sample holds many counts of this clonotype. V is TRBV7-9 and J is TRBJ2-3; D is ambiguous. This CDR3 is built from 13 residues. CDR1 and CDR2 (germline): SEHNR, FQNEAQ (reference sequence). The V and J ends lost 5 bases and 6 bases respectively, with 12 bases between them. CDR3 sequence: CASSPPPEDTQYF. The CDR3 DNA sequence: TGTGCCAGCAGCCCCCCTCCTGAGGATACGCAGTATTTT.

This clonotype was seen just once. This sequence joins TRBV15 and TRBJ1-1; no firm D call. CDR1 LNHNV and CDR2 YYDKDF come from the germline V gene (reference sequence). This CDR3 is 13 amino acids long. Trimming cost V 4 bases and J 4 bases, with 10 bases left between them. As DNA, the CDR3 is TGTGCCACCAGCAAGGGTTCGAGCACTGAAGCTTTCTTT. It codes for CATSKGSSTEAFF.

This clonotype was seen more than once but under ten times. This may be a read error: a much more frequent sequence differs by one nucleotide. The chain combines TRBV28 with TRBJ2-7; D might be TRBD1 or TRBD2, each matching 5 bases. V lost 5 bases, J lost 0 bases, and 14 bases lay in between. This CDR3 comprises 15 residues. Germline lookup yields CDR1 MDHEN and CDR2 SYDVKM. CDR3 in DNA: TGTGCCAGCAGTGTAGCGACAGCTAGCTCCTACGAGCAGTACTTC. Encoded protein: CASSVATASSYEQYF.

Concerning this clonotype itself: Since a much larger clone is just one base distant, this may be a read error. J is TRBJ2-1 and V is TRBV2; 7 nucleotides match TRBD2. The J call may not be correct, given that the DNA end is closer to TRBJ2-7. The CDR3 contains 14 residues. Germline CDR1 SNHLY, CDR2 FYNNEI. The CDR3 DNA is TGTGCCAGCACGGGGGGTAGGACCTACAATGAGCAGTACTTC. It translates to CASTGGRTYNEQYF.

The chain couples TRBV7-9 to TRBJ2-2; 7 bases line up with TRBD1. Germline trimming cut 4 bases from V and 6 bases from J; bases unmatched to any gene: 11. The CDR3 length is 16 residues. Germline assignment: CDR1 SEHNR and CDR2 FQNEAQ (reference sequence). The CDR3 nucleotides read TGTGCCAGCAGCTCTTCGACAGGGTCGGCAGCCGGGGAGCTGTTTTTT. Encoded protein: CASSSSTGSAAGELFF.

The CDR3 coding sequence is TGCGCCAGCAGCTTTATCGGGACGGACACAGATACGCAGTATTTT. Encoded protein: CASSFIGTDTDTQYF. J is TRBJ2-3 and V is TRBV5-1; TRBD1 or TRBD2 may be the D gene (5 bases each). Germline V CDR1 and CDR2: SGHRS, YFSETQ. Deletions cut 2 bases from V and 2 bases from J, with 12 bases between. The CDR3 loop spans 15 amino acids.

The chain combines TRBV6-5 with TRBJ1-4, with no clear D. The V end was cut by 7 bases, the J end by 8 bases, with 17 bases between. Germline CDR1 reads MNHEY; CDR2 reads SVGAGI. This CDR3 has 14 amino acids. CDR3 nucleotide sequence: TGTGCCAGCAAAAGTGGGGTCGGTCGGGAAAAACTGTTTTTT. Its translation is CASKSGVGREKLFF.

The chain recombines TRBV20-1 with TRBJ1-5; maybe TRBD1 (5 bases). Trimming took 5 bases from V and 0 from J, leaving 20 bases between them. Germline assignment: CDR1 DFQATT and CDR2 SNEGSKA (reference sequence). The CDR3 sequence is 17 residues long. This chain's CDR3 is CSAAGTGREYSNQPQHF. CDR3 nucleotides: TGCAGTGCTGCAGGGACCGGACGGGAATATAGCAATCAGCCCCAGCATTTT.

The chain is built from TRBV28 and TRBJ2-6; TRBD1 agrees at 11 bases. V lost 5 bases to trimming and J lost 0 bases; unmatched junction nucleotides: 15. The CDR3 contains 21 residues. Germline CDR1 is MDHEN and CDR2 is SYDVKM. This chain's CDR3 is CASSPQIGTGGALSGANVLTF. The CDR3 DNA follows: TGTGCCAGCAGTCCCCAGATAGGGACAGGGGGAGCCCTCTCTGGGGCCAACGTCCTGACTTTC.

CDR3 nucleotides: TGTGCCAGCAGCCAAGACCCTAGCGGACCGAACACCGGGGAGCTGTTTTTT. Its translation: CASSQDPSGPNTGELFF. The chain carries TRBV5-5 and TRBJ2-2; TRBD2 matches at 7 bases. CDR1 is SGHKS, CDR2 YYEKEE, per germline (reference sequence). J lost 0 bases, V lost 4 bases, and 9 bases had no gene match. This CDR3 region has 17 residues. Combining the CDR3 with reference TRBV5-5 and TRBJ2-2 gives the whole variable domain DAGVTQSPTHLIKTRGQQVTLRCSPISGHKSVSWYQQVLGQGPQFIFQYYEKEERGRGNFPDRFSARQFPNYSSELNVNALLLGDSALYLCASSQDPSGPNTGELFFGEGSRLTVL.

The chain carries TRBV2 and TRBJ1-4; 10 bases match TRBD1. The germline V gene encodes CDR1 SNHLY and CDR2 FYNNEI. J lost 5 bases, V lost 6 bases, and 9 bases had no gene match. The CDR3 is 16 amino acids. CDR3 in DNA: TGTGCCAGCAGCTCCTTCCCGGGACAGGGGAATGAAAAACTGTTTTTT. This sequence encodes CASSSFPGQGNEKLFF.

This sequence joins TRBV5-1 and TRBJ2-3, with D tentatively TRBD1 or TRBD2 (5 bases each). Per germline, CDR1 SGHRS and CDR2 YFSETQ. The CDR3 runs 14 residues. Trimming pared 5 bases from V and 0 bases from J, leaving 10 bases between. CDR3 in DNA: TGCGCCAGCAGAGAGGGGTTGAGCACAGATACGCAGTATTTT. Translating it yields CASREGLSTDTQYF.

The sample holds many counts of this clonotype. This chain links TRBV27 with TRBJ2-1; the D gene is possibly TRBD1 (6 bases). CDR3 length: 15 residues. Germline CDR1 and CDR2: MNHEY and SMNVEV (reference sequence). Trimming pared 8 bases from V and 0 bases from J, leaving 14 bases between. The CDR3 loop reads CASFKRGGSYNEQFF. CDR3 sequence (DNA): TGTGCCAGCTTTAAGCGAGGGGGCTCCTACAATGAGCAGTTCTTC.

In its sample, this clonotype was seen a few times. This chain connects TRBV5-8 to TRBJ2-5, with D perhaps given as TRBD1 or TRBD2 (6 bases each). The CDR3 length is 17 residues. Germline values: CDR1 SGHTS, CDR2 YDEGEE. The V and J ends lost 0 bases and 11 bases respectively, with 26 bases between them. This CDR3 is CASSLVGGGVGYNEQYF. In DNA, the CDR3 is TGTGCCAGCAGCTTGGTGGGGGGCGGAGTTGGCTACAATGAGCAGTACTTC.

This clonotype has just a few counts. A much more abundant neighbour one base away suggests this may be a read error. The CDR3 region is CASSLEALAGVVNEQYF. Here the CDR3 DNA reads TGTGCCAGCAGTTTAGAAGCCTTAGCGGGGGTGGTCAATGAGCAGTACTTC. J is TRBJ2-1 and V is TRBV27, with 9 bases identical to TRBD2. The J call may be incorrect, as the DNA end agrees better with TRBJ2-7. The CDR3 loop spans 17 amino acids. Germline values: CDR1 MNHEY, CDR2 SMNVEV (reference sequence).

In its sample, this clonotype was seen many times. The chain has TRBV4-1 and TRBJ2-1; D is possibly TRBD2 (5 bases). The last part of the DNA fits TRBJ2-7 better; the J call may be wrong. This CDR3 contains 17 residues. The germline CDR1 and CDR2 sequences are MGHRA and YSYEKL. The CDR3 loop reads CASSQVLGSSSYNEQYF. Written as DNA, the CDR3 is TGCGCCAGCAGCCAAGTCCTTGGGAGCAGCTCCTACAATGAGCAGTACTTC.

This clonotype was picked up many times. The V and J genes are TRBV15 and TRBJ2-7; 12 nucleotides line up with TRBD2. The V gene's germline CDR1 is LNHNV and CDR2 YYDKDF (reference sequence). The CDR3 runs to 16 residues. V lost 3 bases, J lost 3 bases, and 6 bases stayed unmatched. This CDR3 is CATSRARLAGDYEQYF. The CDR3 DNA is TGTGCCACCAGCAGGGCGAGACTAGCGGGGGACTACGAGCAGTACTTC.